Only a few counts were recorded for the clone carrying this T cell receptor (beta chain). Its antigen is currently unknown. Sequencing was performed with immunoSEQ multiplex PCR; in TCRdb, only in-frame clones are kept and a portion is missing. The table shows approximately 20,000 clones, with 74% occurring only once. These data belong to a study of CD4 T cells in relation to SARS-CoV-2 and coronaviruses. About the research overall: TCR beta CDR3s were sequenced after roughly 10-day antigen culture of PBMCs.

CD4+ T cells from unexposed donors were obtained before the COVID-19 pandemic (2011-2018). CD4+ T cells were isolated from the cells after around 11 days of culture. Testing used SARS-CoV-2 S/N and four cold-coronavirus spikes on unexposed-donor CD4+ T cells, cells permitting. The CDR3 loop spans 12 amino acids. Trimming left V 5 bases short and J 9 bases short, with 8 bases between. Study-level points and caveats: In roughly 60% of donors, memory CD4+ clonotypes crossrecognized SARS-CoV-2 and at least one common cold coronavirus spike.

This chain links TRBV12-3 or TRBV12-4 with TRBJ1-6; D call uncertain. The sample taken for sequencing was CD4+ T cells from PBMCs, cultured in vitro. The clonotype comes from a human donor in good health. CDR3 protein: CASSRPSSPLHF. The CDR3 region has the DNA TGTGCCAGCAGTCGACCAAGTTCACCCCTCCACTTT.